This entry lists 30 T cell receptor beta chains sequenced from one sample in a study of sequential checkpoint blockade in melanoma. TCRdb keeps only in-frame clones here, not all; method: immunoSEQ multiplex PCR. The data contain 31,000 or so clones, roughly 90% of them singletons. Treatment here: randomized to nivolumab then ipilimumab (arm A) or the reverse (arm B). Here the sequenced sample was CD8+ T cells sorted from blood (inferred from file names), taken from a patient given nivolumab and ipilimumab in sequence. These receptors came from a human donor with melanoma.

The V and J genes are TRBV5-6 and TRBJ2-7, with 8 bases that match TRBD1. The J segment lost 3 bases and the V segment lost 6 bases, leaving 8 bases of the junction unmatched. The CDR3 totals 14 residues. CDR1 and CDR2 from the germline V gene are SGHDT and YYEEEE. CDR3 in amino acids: CASTIDRGGYEQYF. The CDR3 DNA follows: TGTGCCAGCACCATCGACAGGGGTGGCTACGAGCAGTACTTC.

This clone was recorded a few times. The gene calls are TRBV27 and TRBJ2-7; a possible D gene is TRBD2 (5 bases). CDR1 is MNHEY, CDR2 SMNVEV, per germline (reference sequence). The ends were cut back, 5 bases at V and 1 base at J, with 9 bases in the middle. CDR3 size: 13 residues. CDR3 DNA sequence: TGTGCCAGCAGTGCAGGACTTTCCTACGAGCAGTACTTC. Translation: CASSAGLSYEQYF.

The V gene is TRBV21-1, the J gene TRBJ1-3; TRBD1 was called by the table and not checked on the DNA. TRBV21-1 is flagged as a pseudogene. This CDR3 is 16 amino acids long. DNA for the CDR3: TGTGCCAGCAGCAAAGATCAGGCAATGGATGGAAACACCATATATTTT. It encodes CASSKDQAMDGNTIYF.

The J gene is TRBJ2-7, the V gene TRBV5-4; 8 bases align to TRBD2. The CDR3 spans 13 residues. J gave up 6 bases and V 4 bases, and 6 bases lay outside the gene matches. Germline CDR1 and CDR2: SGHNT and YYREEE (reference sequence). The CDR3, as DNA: TGTGCCAGCAGCGGGACTAGTGGGGTCGAGCAGTACTTC. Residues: CASSGTSGVEQYF.

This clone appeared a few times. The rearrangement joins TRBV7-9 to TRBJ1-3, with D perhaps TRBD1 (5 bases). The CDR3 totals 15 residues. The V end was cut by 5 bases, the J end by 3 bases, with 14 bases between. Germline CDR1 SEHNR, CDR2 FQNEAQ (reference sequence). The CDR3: CASSPVRGVGNTIYF. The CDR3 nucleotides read TGTGCCAGCAGCCCAGTAAGGGGTGTTGGAAACACCATATATTTT.

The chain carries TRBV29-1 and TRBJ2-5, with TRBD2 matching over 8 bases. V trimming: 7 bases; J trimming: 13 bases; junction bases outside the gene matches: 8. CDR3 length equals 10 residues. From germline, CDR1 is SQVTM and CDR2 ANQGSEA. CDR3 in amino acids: CSGEGTSRYF. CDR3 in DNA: TGCAGCGGAGAGGGGACTAGTCGGTACTTC.

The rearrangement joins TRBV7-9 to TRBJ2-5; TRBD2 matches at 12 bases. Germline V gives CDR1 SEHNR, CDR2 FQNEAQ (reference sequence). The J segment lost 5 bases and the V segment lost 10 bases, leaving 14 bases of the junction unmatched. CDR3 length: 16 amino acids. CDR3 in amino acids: CATPPLAGGGEETQYF. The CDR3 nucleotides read TGTGCCACCCCTCCACTAGCGGGAGGTGGCGAGGAGACCCAGTACTTC.

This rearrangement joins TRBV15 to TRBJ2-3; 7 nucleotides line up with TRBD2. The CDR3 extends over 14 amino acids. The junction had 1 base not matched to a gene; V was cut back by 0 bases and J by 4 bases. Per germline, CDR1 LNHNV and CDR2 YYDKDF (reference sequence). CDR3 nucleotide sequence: TGTGCCACCAGCAGAGATCGGGGGGCAGATACGCAGTATTTT. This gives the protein CATSRDRGADTQYF.

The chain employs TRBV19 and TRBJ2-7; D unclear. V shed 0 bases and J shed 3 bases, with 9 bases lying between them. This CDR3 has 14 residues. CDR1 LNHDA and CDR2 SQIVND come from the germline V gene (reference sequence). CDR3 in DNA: TGTGCCAGTAGTATAGAGGAGACCAACTACGAGCAGTACTTC. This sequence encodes CASSIEETNYEQYF. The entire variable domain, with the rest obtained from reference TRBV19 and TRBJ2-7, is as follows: DGGITQSPKYLFRKEGQNVTLSCEQNLNHDAMYWYRQDPGQGLRLIYYSQIVNDFQKGDIAEGYSVSREKKESFPLTVTSAQKNPTAFYLCASSIEETNYEQYFGPGTRLTVT.

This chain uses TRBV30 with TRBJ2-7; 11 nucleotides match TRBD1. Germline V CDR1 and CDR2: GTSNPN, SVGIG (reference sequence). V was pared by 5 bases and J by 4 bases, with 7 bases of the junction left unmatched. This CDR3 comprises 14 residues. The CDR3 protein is CAWAPGQGEYEQYF. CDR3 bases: TGTGCCTGGGCGCCGGGACAGGGGGAATACGAGCAGTACTTC.

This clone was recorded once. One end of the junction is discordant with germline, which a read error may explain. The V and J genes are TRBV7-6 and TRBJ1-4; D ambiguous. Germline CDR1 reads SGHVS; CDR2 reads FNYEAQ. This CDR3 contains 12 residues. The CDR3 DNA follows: TGTGCCAGCAGCTATAGCCCCATCAGCCCCACATTT. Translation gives CASSYSPISPTF.

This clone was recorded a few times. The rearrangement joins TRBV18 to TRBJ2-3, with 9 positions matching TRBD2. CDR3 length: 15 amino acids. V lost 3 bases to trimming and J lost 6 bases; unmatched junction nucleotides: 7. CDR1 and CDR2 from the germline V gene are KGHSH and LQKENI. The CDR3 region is CASSPQRGAIDTQYF. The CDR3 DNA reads TGTGCCAGCTCACCCCAGCGGGGGGCCATTGATACGCAGTATTTT.

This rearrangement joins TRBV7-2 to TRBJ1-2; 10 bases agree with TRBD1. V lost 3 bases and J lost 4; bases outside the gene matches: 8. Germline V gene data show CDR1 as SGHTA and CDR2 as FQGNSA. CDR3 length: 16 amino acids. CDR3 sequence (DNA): TGTGCCAGCAGCTTTACCAGGACAGGGGGGAGCTATGGCTACACCTTC. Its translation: CASSFTRTGGSYGYTF.

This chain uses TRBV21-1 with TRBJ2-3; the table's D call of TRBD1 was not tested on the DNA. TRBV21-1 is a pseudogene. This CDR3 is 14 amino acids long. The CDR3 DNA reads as TGTGCCAGCAGCAAAACAGGGGCGGGAGATACGCAGTATTTT. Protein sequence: CASSKTGAGDTQYF.

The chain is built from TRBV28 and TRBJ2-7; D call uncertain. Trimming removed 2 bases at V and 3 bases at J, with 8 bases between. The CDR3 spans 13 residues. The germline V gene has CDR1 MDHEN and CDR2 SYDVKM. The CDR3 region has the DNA TGTGCCAGCAGTTTAAGAGCGTACTACGAGCAGTACTTC. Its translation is CASSLRAYYEQYF.

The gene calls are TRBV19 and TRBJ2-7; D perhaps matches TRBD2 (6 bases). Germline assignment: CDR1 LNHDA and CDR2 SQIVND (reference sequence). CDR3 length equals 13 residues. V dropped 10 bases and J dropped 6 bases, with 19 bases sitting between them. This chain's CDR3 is CATWDFGLPEQYF. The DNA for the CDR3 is TGTGCCACTTGGGACTTCGGGCTACCCGAGCAGTACTTC.

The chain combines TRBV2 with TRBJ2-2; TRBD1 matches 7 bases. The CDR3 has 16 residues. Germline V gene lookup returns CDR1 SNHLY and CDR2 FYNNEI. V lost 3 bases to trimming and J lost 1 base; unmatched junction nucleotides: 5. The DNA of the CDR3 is TGTGCCAGCAGTGATTTGGGGACAGTGAACACCGGGGAGCTGTTTTTT. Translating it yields CASSDLGTVNTGELFF.

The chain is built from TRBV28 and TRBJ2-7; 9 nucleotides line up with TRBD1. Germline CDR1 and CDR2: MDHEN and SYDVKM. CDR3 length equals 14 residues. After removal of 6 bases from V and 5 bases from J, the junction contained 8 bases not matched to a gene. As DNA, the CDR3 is TGTGCCAGCAGCCTCACAGGGGGCCTCAACGAGCAGTACTTC. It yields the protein CASSLTGGLNEQYF.

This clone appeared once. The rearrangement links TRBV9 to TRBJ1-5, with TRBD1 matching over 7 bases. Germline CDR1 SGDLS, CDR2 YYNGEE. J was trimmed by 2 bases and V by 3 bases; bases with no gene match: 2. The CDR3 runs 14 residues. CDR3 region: CASSGTGGNQPQHF. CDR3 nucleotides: TGTGCCAGCAGCGGTACAGGGGGCAATCAGCCCCAGCATTTT.

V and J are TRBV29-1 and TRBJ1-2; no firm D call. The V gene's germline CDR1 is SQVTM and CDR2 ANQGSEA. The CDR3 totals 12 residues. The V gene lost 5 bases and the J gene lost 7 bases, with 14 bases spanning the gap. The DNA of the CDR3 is TGCAGCGTTCCCGGGGTAATAGTTGGCTACACCTTC. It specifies CSVPGVIVGYTF.

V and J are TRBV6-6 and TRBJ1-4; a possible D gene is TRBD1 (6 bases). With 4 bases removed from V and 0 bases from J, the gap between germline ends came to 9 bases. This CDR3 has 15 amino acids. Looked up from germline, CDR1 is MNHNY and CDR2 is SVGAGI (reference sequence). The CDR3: CASSLYRATNEKLFF. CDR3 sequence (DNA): TGTGCCAGCAGTTTATACAGGGCAACTAATGAAAAACTGTTTTTT.

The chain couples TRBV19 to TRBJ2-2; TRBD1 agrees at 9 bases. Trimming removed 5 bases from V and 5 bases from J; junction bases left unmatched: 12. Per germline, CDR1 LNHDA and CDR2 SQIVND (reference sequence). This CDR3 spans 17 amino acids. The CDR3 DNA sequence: TGTGCCAGTAGTCGCTCCCCGGACAGGGGATGGACCGGGGAGCTGTTTTTT. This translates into CASSRSPDRGWTGELFF. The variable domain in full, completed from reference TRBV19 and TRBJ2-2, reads DGGITQSPKYLFRKEGQNVTLSCEQNLNHDAMYWYRQDPGQGLRLIYYSQIVNDFQKGDIAEGYSVSREKKESFPLTVTSAQKNPTAFYLCASSRSPDRGWTGELFFGEGSRLTVL.

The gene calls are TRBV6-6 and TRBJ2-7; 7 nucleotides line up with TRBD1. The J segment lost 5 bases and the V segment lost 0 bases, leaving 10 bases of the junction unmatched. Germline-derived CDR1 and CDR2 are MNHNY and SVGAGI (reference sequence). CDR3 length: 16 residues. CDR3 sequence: CASSYSPREGGHEQYF. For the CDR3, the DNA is TGTGCCAGCAGTTACTCACCCCGGGAAGGGGGCCACGAGCAGTACTTC.

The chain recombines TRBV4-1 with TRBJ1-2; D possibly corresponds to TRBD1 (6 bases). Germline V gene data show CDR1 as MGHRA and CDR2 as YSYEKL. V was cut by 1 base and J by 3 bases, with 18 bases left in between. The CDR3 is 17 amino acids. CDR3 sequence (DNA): TGCGCCAGCAGCCAAGGGGACATGGGGGAAGATTACTATGGCTACACCTTC. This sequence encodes CASSQGDMGEDYYGYTF.

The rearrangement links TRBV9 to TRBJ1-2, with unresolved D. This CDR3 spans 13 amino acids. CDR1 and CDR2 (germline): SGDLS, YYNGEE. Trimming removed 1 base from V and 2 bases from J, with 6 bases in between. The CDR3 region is CASSVRENYGYTF. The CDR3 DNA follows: TGTGCCAGCAGCGTACGGGAGAACTATGGCTACACCTTC.

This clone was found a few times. This chain's CDR3 is CASSLGHSISFF. DNA of the CDR3: TGTGCCAGCAGTCTTGGCCACAGCATCTCTTTCTTT. The V call is TRBV28, the J call TRBJ1-1, with D unresolved. The CDR3 has 12 amino acids. CDR1 is MDHEN and CDR2 is SYDVKM in the germline V gene. V shed 5 bases and J shed 12 bases, with 16 bases lying between them. The variable domain in full, completed from reference TRBV28 and TRBJ1-1, reads DVKVTQSSRYLVKRTGEKVFLECVQDMDHENMFWYRQDPGLGLRLIYFSYDVKMKEKGDIPEGYSVSREKKERFSLILESASTNQTSMYLCASSLGHSISFFGQGTRLTVV.

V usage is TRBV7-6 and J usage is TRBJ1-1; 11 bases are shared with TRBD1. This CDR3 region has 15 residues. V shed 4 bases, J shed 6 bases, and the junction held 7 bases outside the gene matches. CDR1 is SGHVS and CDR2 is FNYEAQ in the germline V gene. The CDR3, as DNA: TGTGCCAGCAGCTCTAGGACAGGGGGCGTAGCTGAAGCTTTCTTT. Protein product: CASSSRTGGVAEAFF.

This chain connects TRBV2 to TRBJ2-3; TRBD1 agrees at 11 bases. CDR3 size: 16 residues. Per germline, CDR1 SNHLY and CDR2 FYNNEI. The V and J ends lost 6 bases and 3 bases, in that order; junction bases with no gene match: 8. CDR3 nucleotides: TGTGCCAGCAGCTCACGGACAGGGGGCGCGACAGATACGCAGTATTTT. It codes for CASSSRTGGATDTQYF.

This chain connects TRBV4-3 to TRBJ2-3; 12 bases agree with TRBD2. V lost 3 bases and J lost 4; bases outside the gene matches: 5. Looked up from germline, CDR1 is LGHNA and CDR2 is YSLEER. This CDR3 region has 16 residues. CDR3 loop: CASSHPTSGGPDTQYF. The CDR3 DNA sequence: TGCGCCAGCAGCCACCCGACTAGCGGGGGCCCAGATACGCAGTATTTT.

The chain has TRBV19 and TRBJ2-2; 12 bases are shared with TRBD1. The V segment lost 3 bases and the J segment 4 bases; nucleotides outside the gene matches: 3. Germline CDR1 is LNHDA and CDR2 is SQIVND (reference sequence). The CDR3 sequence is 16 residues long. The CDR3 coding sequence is TGTGCCAGTAGTATTGGGACAGGGGGCACCACCGGGGAGCTGTTTTTT. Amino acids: CASSIGTGGTTGELFF. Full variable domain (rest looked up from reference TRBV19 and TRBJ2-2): DGGITQSPKYLFRKEGQNVTLSCEQNLNHDAMYWYRQDPGQGLRLIYYSQIVNDFQKGDIAEGYSVSREKKESFPLTVTSAQKNPTAFYLCASSIGTGGTTGELFFGEGSRLTVL.